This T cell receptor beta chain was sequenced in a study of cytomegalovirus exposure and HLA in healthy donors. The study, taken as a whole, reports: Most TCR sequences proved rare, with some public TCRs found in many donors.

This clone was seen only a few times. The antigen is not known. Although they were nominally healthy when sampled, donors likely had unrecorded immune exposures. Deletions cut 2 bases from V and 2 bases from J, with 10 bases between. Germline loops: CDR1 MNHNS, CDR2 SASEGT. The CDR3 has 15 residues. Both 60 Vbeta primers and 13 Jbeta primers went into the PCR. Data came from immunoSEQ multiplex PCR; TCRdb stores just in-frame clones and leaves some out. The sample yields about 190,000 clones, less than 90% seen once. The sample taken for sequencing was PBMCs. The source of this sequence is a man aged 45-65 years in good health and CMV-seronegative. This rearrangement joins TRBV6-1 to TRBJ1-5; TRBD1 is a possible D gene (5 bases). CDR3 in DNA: TGTGCCAGCAGTGAATGGGGCCAGGGCAATCAGCCCCAGCATTTT. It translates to CASSEWGQGNQPQHF.